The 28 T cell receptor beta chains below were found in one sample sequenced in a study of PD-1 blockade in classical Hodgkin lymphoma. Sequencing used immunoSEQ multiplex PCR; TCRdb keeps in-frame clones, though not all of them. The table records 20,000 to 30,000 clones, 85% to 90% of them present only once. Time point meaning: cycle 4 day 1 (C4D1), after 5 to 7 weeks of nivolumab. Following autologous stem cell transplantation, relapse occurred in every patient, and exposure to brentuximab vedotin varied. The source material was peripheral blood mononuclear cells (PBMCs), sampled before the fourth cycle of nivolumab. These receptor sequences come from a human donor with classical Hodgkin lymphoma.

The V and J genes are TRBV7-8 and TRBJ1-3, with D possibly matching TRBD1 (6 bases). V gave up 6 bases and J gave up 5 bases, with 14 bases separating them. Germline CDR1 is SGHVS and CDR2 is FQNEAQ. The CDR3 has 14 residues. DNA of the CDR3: TGTGCCAGCAGTGACTCGGGACACCGAAACACCATATATTTT. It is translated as CASSDSGHRNTIYF.

The CDR3 nucleotides read TGTGCCATCAGCCAATCCCCCTCTAGCGGGCCCTACAATGAGCAGTTCTTC. Translation gives CAISQSPSSGPYNEQFF. The chain is built from TRBV10-3 and TRBJ2-1; 8 nucleotides match TRBD2. The germline CDR1 and CDR2 sequences are ENHRY and SYGVKD. The ends lost 6 bases at V and 2 bases at J; junction bases unmatched: 12. The length of the CDR3 is 17 residues.

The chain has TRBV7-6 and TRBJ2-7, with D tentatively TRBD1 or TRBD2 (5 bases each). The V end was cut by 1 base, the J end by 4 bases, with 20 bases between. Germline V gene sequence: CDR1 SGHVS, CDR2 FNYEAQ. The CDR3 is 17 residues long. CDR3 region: CASSLGGTLPVEYEQYF. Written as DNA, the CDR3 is TGTGCCAGCAGCTTAGGGGGGACGCTACCAGTAGAATACGAGCAGTACTTC.

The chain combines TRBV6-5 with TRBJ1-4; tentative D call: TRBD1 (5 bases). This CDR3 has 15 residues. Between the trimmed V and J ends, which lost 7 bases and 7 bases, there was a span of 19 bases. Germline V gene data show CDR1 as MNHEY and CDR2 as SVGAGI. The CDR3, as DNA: TGTGCCAGCACCCCCGCGTTGAGGGGAGGTGAAAAACTGTTTTTT. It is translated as CASTPALRGGEKLFF.

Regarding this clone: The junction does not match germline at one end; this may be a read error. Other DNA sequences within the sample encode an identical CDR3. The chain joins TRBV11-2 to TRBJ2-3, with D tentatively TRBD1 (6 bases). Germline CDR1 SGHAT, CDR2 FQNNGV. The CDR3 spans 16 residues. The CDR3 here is CASSRKLDSSTDTQYF. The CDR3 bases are TGTGCTAGCAGCCGAAAACTGGACAGTAGCACAGATACGCAGTATTTT.

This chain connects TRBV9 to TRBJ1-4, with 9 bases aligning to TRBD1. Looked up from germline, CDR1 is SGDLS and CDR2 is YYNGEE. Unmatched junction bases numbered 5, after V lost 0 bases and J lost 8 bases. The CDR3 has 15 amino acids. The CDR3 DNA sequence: TGTGCCAGCAGCGTAGGGGGACAGGGCGGGGAAAAACTGTTTTTT. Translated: CASSVGGQGGEKLFF. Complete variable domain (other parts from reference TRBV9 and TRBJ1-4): DSGVTQTPKHLITATGQRVTLRCSPRSGDLSVYWYQQSLDQGLQFLIQYYNGEERAKGNILERFSAQQFPDLHSELNLSSLELGDSALYFCASSVGGQGGEKLFFGSGTQLSVL.

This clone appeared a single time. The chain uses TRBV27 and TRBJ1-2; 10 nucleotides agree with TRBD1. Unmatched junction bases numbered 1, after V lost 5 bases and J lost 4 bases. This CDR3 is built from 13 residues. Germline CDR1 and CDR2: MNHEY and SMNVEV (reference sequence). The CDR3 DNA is TGTGCCAGCAGTGGGGACAGGGGCTATGGCTACACCTTC. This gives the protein CASSGDRGYGYTF.

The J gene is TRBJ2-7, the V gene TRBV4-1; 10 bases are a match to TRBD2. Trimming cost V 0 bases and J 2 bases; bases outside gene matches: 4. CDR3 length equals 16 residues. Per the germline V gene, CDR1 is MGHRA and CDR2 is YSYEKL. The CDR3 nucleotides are TGCGCCAGCAGCCAAGAGAAGCGGGGGGGCACCTACGAGCAGTACTTC. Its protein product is CASSQEKRGGTYEQYF.

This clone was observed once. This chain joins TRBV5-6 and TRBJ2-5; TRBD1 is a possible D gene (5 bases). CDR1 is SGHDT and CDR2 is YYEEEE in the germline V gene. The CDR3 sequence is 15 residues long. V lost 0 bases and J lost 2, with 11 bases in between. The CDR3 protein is CASSLVRADQETQYF. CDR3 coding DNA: TGTGCCAGCAGCTTGGTCAGGGCGGATCAAGAGACCCAGTACTTC.

CDR3 sequence (DNA): TGTGCCAGCAGCCAAGCGGGAGCTGGCTACGAGCAGTACTTC. Protein product: CASSQAGAGYEQYF. This rearrangement joins TRBV7-7 to TRBJ2-5, with 8 bases lining up with TRBD2. The DNA end is a closer match to TRBJ2-7, so the J assignment may be wrong. The V gene's germline CDR1 is SSHAT and CDR2 FNYEAQ (reference sequence). This CDR3 is built from 14 residues.

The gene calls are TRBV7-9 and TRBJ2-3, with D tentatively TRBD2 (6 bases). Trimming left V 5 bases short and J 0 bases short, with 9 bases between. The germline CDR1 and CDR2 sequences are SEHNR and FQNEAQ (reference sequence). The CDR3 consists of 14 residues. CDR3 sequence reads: CASSKGLSTDTQYF. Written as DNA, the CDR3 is TGTGCCAGCAGCAAGGGACTCAGCACAGATACGCAGTATTTT.

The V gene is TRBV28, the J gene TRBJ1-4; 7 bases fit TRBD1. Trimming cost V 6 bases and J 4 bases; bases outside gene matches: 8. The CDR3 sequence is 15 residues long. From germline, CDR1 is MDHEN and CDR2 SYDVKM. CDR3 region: CASSRTGTDNEKLFF. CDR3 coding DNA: TGTGCCAGCAGCCGTACCGGGACAGATAATGAAAAACTGTTTTTT.

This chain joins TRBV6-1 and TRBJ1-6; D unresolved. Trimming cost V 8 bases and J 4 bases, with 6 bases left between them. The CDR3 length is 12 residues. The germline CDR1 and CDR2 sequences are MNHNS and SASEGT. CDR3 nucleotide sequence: TGTGCCAGCCAGGCGTATAATTCACCCCTCCACTTT. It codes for CASQAYNSPLHF.

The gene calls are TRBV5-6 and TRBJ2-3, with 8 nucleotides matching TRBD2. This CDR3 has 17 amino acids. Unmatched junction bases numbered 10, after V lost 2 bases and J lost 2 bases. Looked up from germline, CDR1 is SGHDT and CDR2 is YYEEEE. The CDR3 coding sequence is TGTGCCAGCAGCTTACCGGGACTAGTAAACCCCACAGATACGCAGTATTTT. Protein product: CASSLPGLVNPTDTQYF.

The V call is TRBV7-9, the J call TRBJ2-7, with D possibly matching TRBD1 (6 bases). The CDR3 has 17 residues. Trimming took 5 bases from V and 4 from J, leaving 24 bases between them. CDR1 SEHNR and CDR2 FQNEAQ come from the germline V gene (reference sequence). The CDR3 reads CASSPRTGTLEGYEQYF. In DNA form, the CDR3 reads TGTGCCAGCAGCCCCCGTACCGGGACACTAGAGGGTTACGAGCAGTACTTC.

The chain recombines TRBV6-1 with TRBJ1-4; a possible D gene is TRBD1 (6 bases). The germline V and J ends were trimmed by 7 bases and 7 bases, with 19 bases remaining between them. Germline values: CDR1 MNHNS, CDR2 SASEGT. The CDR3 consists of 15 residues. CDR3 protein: CASTLEQGWGEKLFF. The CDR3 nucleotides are TGTGCCAGCACCCTCGAACAGGGATGGGGTGAAAAACTGTTTTTT.

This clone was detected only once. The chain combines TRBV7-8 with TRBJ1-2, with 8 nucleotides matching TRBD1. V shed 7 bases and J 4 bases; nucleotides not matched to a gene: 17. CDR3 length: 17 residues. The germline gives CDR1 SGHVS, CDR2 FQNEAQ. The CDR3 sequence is CASNPQGAAWRVYGYTF. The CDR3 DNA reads TGTGCCAGCAACCCTCAGGGGGCCGCTTGGAGGGTCTATGGCTACACCTTC.

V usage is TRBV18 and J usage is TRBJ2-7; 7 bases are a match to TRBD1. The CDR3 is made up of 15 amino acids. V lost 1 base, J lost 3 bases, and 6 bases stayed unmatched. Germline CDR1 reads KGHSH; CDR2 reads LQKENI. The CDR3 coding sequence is TGTGCCAGCTCACCACAACAGGGGAAGGACTACGAGCAGTACTTC. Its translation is CASSPQQGKDYEQYF.

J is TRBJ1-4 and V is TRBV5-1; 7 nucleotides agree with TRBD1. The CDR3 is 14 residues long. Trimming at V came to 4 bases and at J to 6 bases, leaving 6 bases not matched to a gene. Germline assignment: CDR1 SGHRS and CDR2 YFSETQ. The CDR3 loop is CASSGGDSYEKLFF. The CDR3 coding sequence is TGCGCCAGCAGCGGGGGGGACAGTTATGAAAAACTGTTTTTT.

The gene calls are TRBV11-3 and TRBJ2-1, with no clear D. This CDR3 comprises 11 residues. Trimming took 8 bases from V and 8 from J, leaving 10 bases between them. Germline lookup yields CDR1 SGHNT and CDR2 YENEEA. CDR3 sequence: CASGNHDEQFF. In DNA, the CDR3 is TGTGCCAGCGGTAATCACGATGAGCAGTTCTTC.

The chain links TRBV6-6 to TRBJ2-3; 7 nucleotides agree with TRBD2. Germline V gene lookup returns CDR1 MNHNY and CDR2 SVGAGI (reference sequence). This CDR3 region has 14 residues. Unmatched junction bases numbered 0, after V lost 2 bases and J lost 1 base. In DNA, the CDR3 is TGTGCCAGCAGTTACACTAGCGGCACAGATACGCAGTATTTT. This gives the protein CASSYTSGTDTQYF.

DNA for the CDR3: TGCGCCAGCAGTGAAAACCCGAGCTCCTACAATGAGCAGTTCTTC. Translating gives CASSENPSSYNEQFF. The chain has TRBV10-1 and TRBJ2-1, with D unresolved. CDR1 WNHNN and CDR2 SYGVQD come from the germline V gene (reference sequence). The CDR3 has 15 residues. With 3 bases removed from V and 0 bases from J, the gap between germline ends came to 9 bases.

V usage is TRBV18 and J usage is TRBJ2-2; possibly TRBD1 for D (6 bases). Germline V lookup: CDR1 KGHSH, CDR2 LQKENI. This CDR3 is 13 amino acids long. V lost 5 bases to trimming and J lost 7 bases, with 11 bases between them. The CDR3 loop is CASSARTDGELFF. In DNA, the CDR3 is TGTGCCAGCTCAGCCAGGACAGACGGGGAGCTGTTTTTT. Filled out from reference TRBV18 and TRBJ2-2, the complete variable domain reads NAGVMQNPRHLVRRRGQEARLRCSPMKGHSHVYWYRQLPEEGLKFMVYLQKENIIDESGMPKERFSAEFPKEGPSILRIQQVVRGDSAAYFCASSARTDGELFFGEGSRLTVL.

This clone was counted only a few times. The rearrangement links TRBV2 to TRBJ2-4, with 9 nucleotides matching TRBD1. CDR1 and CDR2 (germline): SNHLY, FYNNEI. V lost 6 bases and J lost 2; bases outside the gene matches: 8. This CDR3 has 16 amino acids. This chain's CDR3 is CASRLDRGGTKNIQYF. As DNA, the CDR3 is TGTGCCAGCAGATTGGACAGGGGCGGAACCAAAAACATTCAGTACTTC.

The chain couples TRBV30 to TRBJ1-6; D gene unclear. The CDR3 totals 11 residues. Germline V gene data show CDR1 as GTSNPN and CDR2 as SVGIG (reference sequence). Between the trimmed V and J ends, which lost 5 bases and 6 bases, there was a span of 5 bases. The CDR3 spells CAWGVNSPLHF. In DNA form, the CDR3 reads TGTGCCTGGGGGGTTAATTCACCCCTCCACTTT.

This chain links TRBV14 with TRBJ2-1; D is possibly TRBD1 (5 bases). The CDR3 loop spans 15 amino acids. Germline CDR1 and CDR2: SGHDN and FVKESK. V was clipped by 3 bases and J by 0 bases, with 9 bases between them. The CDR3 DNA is TGTGCCAGCAGCCAGGGGCCAAGCTCCTACAATGAGCAGTTCTTC. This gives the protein CASSQGPSSYNEQFF.

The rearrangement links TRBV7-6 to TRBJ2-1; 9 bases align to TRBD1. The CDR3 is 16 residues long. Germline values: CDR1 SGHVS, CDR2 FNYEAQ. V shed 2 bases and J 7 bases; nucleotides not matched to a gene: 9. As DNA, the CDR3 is TGTGCCAGCAGCTTAATCACAGGGGGCATCAGAAATGAGCAGTTCTTC. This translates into CASSLITGGIRNEQFF. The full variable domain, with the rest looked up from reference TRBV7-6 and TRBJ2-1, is GAGVSQSPRYKVTKRGQDVALRCDPISGHVSLYWYRQALGQGPEFLTYFNYEAQQDKSGLPNDRFSAERPEGSISTLTIQRTEQRDSAMYRCASSLITGGIRNEQFFGPGTRLTVL.

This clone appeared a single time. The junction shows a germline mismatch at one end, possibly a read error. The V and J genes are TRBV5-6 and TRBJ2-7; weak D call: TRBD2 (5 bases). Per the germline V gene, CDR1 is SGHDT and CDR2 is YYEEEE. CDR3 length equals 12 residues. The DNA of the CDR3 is TGTGCCAGCAGCTTGTGGCAACGACCGGGGAACTTC. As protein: CASSLWQRPGNF.